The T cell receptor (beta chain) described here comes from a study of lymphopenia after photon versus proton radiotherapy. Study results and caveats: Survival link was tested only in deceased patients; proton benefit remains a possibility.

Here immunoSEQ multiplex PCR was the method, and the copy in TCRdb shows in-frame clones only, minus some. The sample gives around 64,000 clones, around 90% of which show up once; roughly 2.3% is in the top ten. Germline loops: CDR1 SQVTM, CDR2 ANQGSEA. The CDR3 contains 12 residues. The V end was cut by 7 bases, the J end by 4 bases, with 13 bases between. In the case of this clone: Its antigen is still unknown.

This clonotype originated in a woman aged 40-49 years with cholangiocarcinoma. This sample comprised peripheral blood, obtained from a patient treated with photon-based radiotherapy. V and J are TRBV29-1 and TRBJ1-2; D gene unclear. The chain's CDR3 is CSAQSLGYGYTF. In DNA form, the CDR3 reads TGCAGCGCCCAATCGCTTGGCTATGGCTACACCTTC.